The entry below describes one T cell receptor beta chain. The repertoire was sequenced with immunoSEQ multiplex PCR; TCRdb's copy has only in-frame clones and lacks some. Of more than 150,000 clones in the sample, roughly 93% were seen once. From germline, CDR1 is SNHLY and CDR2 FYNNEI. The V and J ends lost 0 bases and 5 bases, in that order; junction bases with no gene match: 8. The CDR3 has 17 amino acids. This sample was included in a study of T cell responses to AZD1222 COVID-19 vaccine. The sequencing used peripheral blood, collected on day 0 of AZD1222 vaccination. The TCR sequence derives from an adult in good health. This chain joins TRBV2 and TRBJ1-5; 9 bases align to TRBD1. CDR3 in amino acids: CASSEAAGQGFYQPQHF. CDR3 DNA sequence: TGTGCCAGCAGTGAAGCGGCGGGACAGGGTTTTTATCAGCCCCAGCATTTT.